This entry lists 3 T cell receptor beta chains sequenced from one sample in a study of early stage breast cancer tumors. TCRdb's copy holds only in-frame clones and misses some; the assay was immunoSEQ multiplex PCR. The sample includes 45,000 to 65,000 clones, 78% seen only once; the top ten take 3% to 4%. The sequenced sample consisted of blood. All receptors come from a person aged 40 to 49 with breast cancer.

The table lists this clone with a few counts. The chain has TRBV11-3 and TRBJ1-2; D might be TRBD1 (6 bases). Germline V gives CDR1 SGHNT, CDR2 YENEEA. CDR3 length equals 14 residues. The V end lost 5 bases, the J end lost 2 bases, and 12 bases lay between the germline ends. CDR3 amino acids: CASSPSQGNYGYTF. CDR3 coding DNA: TGTGCCAGCAGCCCCTCCCAGGGGAACTATGGCTACACCTTC.

CDR3 DNA: TGTGCCAGCAGCCAAGGAGCGAGAGAGACCCAGTACTTC. This codes for CASSQGARETQYF. This chain joins TRBV14 and TRBJ2-5; D unresolved. Trimming took 1 base from V and 4 from J, leaving 7 bases between them. Germline lookup yields CDR1 SGHDN and CDR2 FVKESK. The CDR3 has 13 residues.

The V call is TRBV25-1, the J call TRBJ2-3; 8 nucleotides agree with TRBD2. The CDR3 sequence is 15 residues long. V shed 1 base and J 6 bases; nucleotides not matched to a gene: 6. Germline CDR1 is MGHDK and CDR2 is SYGVNS. The CDR3 is CASSELGGRKDTQYF. The CDR3 DNA follows: TGTGCCAGCAGTGAATTGGGCGGGAGGAAGGATACGCAGTATTTT.